This T cell receptor (beta chain) originates from a study of Ad26.COV2.S vaccination and SARS-CoV-2 variants. Germline assignment: CDR1 SGHNT and CDR2 YENEEA. After removal of 3 bases from V and 10 bases from J, the junction contained 2 bases not matched to a gene. The CDR3 sequence is 12 residues long. A remark on this clone: The antigen remains undetermined. Other DNA sequences in the sample encode the same CDR3.

Documented treatment: roughly 19 received Ad26.COV2.S at low or high dose, single or two shots; about five received placebo; per-sample allocation not given. Sampling was done on day 63 after the first vaccine or placebo injection. Produced via immunoSEQ multiplex PCR; TCRdb's table is partial and in-frame only. The table includes about 350,000 clones, around 88% detected once. Overall study results and limits: Possibly, TCR breadth and depth analyses underestimated total T cell responses. A substantial breadth of spike-specific CD8+ and CD4+ T cell responses after vaccination has been reported.

Sequencing used peripheral blood, obtained in a trial of Ad26.COV2.S vaccine versus placebo. This receptor was identified in a person between 18 and 65 years old who received the Ad26.COV2.S COVID-19 vaccine or a placebo. The chain carries TRBV11-3 and TRBJ2-1; 8 nucleotides match TRBD1. This chain's CDR3 is CASSLDRDEQFF. In nucleotides, the CDR3 is TGTGCCAGCAGCTTGGACAGGGACGAGCAGTTCTTC.